This T cell receptor beta chain appears in the sequencing data of a study of long-term antiretroviral therapy in people with HIV. Survey-level resolution applied to immunoSEQ assay v3.0. Measured with immunoSEQ multiplex PCR; TCRdb has only the in-frame clones, and not every one. The sample holds about 39,000 clones, approximately 87% seen once. For each donor, at least one pre-ART and at least two post-ART PBMC samples were available. The germline V gene has CDR1 SQVTM and CDR2 ANQGSEA. The CDR3 runs to 13 residues. With 5 bases removed from V and 9 bases from J, the gap between germline ends came to 17 bases.

The receptor was derived from a woman in her 50s with HIV. The genes are TRBV29-1 and TRBJ2-1, with D possibly being TRBD1 or TRBD2 (5 bases each). The source was unsorted PBMCs, collected 1.2 years after starting antiretroviral therapy. In DNA, the CDR3 is TGCAGCGTTAGCAGGGAGATATTCTCTGAGCAGTTCTTC. Translation gives CSVSREIFSEQFF.